What follows are 32 T cell receptor beta chains derived from one specimen sequenced in a study of blood T cell repertoires in COVID-19. Clones were read by immunoSEQ multiplex PCR, and TCRdb kept only the in-frame ones, dropping some. The sample lists nearly 350,000 clones; 87% were seen once. The specimen sequenced was PBMCs or T cells enriched from blood (not recorded which). These receptors were collected from a woman in her 30s who had recovered from COVID-19.

The chain uses TRBV12-5 and TRBJ2-2; TRBD1 is a possible D gene (5 bases). CDR1 is LGHNT, CDR2 FRNRAP, per germline. The CDR3 has 14 residues. With 4 bases removed from V and 2 bases from J, the gap between germline ends came to 8 bases. The CDR3 loop is CASGSQGNTGELFF. CDR3 nucleotide sequence: TGTGCTAGTGGTTCGCAGGGTAACACCGGGGAGCTGTTTTTT. Together with reference TRBV12-5 and TRBJ2-2, the CDR3 gives the full variable domain: DARVTQTPRHKVTEMGQEVTMRCQPILGHNTVFWYRQTMMQGLELLAYFRNRAPLDDSGMPKDRFSAEMPDATLATLKIQPSEPRDSAVYFCASGSQGNTGELFFGEGSRLTVL.

The gene calls are TRBV5-1 and TRBJ1-5, with D possibly TRBD1 on 5 matching bases. This CDR3 region has 16 residues. Germline V CDR1 and CDR2: SGHRS, YFSETQ. The ends were cut back, 4 bases at V and 12 bases at J, with 26 bases in the middle. The CDR3 loop reads CASSPNPGGGRNHQHF. The CDR3 nucleotides are TGCGCCAGCAGCCCAAACCCGGGGGGAGGAAGGAACCACCAGCATTTT.

This clone has only a few counts. The J gene is TRBJ1-1, the V gene TRBV5-1, with D tentatively TRBD1 (5 bases). The ends were cut back, 5 bases at V and 4 bases at J, with 9 bases in the middle. The CDR3 is 12 residues long. Germline V gene lookup returns CDR1 SGHRS and CDR2 YFSETQ. The CDR3 DNA sequence: TGCGCCAGCAGTATGGGGGGCACTGAAGCTTTCTTT. Translation gives CASSMGGTEAFF.

The chain is built from TRBV9 and TRBJ1-1; D unresolved. V dropped 0 bases and J dropped 1 base, with 13 bases sitting between them. Germline CDR1 reads SGDLS; CDR2 reads YYNGEE. This CDR3 has 16 residues. Here the CDR3 DNA reads TGTGCCAGCAGCGTAGGTTACTTTGAGCAGAACACTGAAGCTTTCTTT. Translating it yields CASSVGYFEQNTEAFF.

V is TRBV5-5 and J is TRBJ2-7; 9 bases agree with TRBD1. This CDR3 region has 14 residues. V lost 3 bases and J lost 5; bases outside the gene matches: 6. The germline CDR1 and CDR2 sequences are SGHKS and YYEKEE (reference sequence). Here the CDR3 reads CASSSPGQGNEQYF. CDR3 bases: TGTGCCAGCAGCTCCCCGGGACAGGGAAACGAGCAGTACTTC.

V gene TRBV2 combines with J gene TRBJ2-3; 8 bases map to TRBD1. This CDR3 has 15 amino acids. J gave up 3 bases and V 8 bases, and 10 bases lay outside the gene matches. CDR1 is SNHLY and CDR2 is FYNNEI in the germline V gene. The CDR3 DNA follows: TGTGCCAGCTACAGGGGGATGATAAGTACAGATACGCAGTATTTT. It is translated as CASYRGMISTDTQYF.

The J gene is TRBJ1-6, the V gene TRBV4-1, with 7 bases identical to TRBD1. V trimming: 0 bases; J trimming: 11 bases; junction bases outside the gene matches: 10. Germline V CDR1 and CDR2: MGHRA, YSYEKL. The CDR3 sequence is 16 residues long. This CDR3 is CASSQELRQGIAPLHF. The CDR3 DNA sequence: TGCGCCAGCAGCCAAGAATTAAGACAGGGCATTGCACCCCTCCACTTT.

This rearrangement joins TRBV6-5 to TRBJ1-4; 10 nucleotides match TRBD1. The V gene end was trimmed by 5 bases and the J gene end by 7 bases; junction bases not matched to a gene: 7. Germline loops: CDR1 MNHEY, CDR2 SVGAGI. The CDR3 has 15 amino acids. CDR3 bases: TGTGCCAGCAGTCCTGGACGGACAGGGGGTGAAAAACTGTTTTTT. Its protein product is CASSPGRTGGEKLFF.

This rearrangement joins TRBV19 to TRBJ2-3, with TRBD2 identical over 12 bases. Germline values: CDR1 LNHDA, CDR2 SQIVND (reference sequence). This CDR3 is 16 amino acids long. Trimming removed 5 bases from V and 0 bases from J; junction bases left unmatched: 3. CDR3 loop: CASSSGLAGSTDTQYF. CDR3 in DNA: TGTGCCAGTAGTTCCGGACTAGCGGGGAGCACAGATACGCAGTATTTT.

This chain joins TRBV28 and TRBJ2-1; weak D call: TRBD2 (6 bases). Germline CDR1 reads MDHEN; CDR2 reads SYDVKM. Trimming removed 6 bases from V and 9 bases from J, with 18 bases in between. The CDR3 extends over 14 amino acids. CDR3 sequence: CASSRQRVGSEQFF. CDR3 DNA: TGTGCCAGCAGCCGACAAAGGGTCGGGAGTGAGCAGTTCTTC.

The gene calls are TRBV30 and TRBJ1-3; weak D call: TRBD1 (5 bases). In germline, CDR1 is GTSNPN, CDR2 SVGIG (reference sequence). This CDR3 is built from 14 residues. Trimming took off 3 bases at V and 3 bases at J, with 12 bases between the two ends. The CDR3: CAWRPTGGGNTIYF. The CDR3, as DNA: TGTGCCTGGAGGCCAACAGGCGGTGGAAACACCATATATTTT.

The rearrangement uses TRBV18 and TRBJ2-7; D is possibly TRBD1 (6 bases). The ends were cut back, 6 bases at V and 6 bases at J, with 12 bases in the middle. This CDR3 region has 12 residues. Germline V CDR1 and CDR2: KGHSH, LQKENI. The CDR3, as DNA: TGTGCCAGCTCGGGGGCCGAGGGCGAGCAGTACTTC. Translating it yields CASSGAEGEQYF.

The chain combines TRBV7-6 with TRBJ2-3; the match to TRBD2 covers 12 bases. Per germline, CDR1 SGHVS and CDR2 FNYEAQ. V trimming: 5 bases; J trimming: 0 bases; junction bases outside the gene matches: 9. The CDR3 is 18 residues long. The chain's CDR3 is CASSHGTSGRHSTDTQYF. In nucleotides, the CDR3 is TGTGCCAGCAGCCACGGGACTAGCGGGCGACATAGCACAGATACGCAGTATTTT.

V and J are TRBV7-2 and TRBJ1-6, with 7 bases that match TRBD1. The germline V gene encodes CDR1 SGHTA and CDR2 FQGNSA. Germline trimming cut 4 bases from V and 7 bases from J; bases unmatched to any gene: 7. This CDR3 has 15 amino acids. In DNA, the CDR3 is TGTGCCAGCAGCTCAATGACAGGGAGGAATTCACCCCTCCACTTT. Amino acid sequence: CASSSMTGRNSPLHF.

This chain joins TRBV7-6 and TRBJ2-7, with TRBD1 matching over 8 bases. The CDR3 totals 15 residues. Germline CDR1 reads SGHVS; CDR2 reads FNYEAQ. V lost 1 base to trimming and J lost 0 bases; unmatched junction nucleotides: 2. The CDR3 DNA sequence: TGTGCCAGCAGCTTAGGACAGGGGAGCTCCTACGAGCAGTACTTC. Translated: CASSLGQGSSYEQYF.

The V call is TRBV9, the J call TRBJ2-4, with 7 bases matching TRBD2. V was clipped by 3 bases and J by 9 bases; unmatched bases: 6. Germline CDR1 is SGDLS and CDR2 is YYNGEE. The CDR3 covers 13 residues. CDR3 sequence reads: CASSAEGEGIQYF. CDR3 DNA: TGTGCCAGCAGCGCCGAAGGGGAGGGCATTCAGTACTTC.

J is TRBJ2-5 and V is TRBV4-1; TRBD2 aligns across 9 bases. Germline loops: CDR1 MGHRA, CDR2 YSYEKL. This CDR3 is built from 17 residues. V shed 1 base and J 1 base; nucleotides not matched to a gene: 7. The CDR3 DNA reads TGCGCCAGCAGCCAAGGTTCCAGCGGGGGGCGCCAAGAGACCCAGTACTTC. As protein: CASSQGSSGGRQETQYF.

With respect to this clone: At one end the junction does not follow the germline gene, possibly because of a read error. The genes are TRBV2 and TRBJ1-6; a weak D match, TRBD1 (5 bases). CDR1 SNHLY and CDR2 FYNNEI come from the germline V gene. This CDR3 region has 14 residues. This chain's CDR3 is CASGERGPNSPLHF. In DNA form, the CDR3 reads TGTGCCAGCGGTGAGCGGGGCCCAAATTCACCCCTCCACTTT.

CDR3 in DNA: TGTGCCAGCAGCGACAGGGGGCAGAGAGGAAACACCATATATTTT. It codes for CASSDRGQRGNTIYF. The V gene is TRBV7-8, the J gene TRBJ1-3; 10 nucleotides align to TRBD1. The germline V gene encodes CDR1 SGHVS and CDR2 FQNEAQ. The CDR3 loop spans 15 amino acids. The V segment lost 5 bases and the J segment 4 bases; nucleotides outside the gene matches: 5.

The chain carries TRBV19 and TRBJ1-1; tentatively, D is TRBD1 (6 bases). The CDR3 has 15 amino acids. Germline V gene sequence: CDR1 LNHDA, CDR2 SQIVND (reference sequence). V shed 8 bases and J shed 0 bases, with 16 bases lying between them. CDR3 DNA: TGTGCCAGTGGTCGGGACACCCAAATGAACACTGAAGCTTTCTTT. This gives the protein CASGRDTQMNTEAFF.

There are a few counts of this clone. The chain employs TRBV6-2 or TRBV6-3 and TRBJ1-6; the match to TRBD1 covers 7 bases. This CDR3 is 16 amino acids long. Germline values: CDR1 MNHEY, CDR2 SVGEGT. With 2 bases clipped from V and 13 bases from J, the junction kept 14 bases outside the gene matches. The DNA of the CDR3 is TGTGCCAGCAGTTACCCCTGGGACAGACGGGTTTCGCCCCTCCACTTT. This codes for CASSYPWDRRVSPLHF.

The V call is TRBV19, the J call TRBJ1-5; no firm D call. Per the germline V gene, CDR1 is LNHDA and CDR2 is SQIVND (reference sequence). This CDR3 is built from 15 residues. V was trimmed by 3 bases and J by 4 bases, leaving 13 bases between them. In nucleotides, the CDR3 is TGTGCCAGTAGTATGGGCAGGATGGATAATCAGCCCCAGCATTTT. It translates to CASSMGRMDNQPQHF.

The sample holds one count of this clone. This chain joins TRBV4-3 and TRBJ2-7; 8 bases align to TRBD1. Trimming cost V 0 bases and J 2 bases; bases outside gene matches: 6. The germline V gene encodes CDR1 LGHNA and CDR2 YSLEER. The CDR3 runs to 16 residues. CDR3 region: CASSQDGQGAAYEQYF. The CDR3 nucleotides are TGCGCCAGCAGCCAAGATGGGCAGGGGGCCGCCTACGAGCAGTACTTC.

The chain couples TRBV20-1 to TRBJ1-1; D remains unclear. V was shortened by 3 bases and J by 6 bases, with 8 bases between the two germline ends. Germline V gene lookup returns CDR1 DFQATT and CDR2 SNEGSKA (reference sequence). The CDR3 has 11 residues. CDR3 region: CSASPRAEAFF. The CDR3 DNA sequence: TGCAGTGCTAGCCCCCGGGCTGAAGCTTTCTTT.

This clone was seen just once. V is TRBV10-3 and J is TRBJ2-3, with 11 bases matching TRBD2. Trimming removed 3 bases from V and 7 bases from J; junction bases left unmatched: 6. The CDR3 is 15 amino acids. Per germline, CDR1 ENHRY and CDR2 SYGVKD. The CDR3 here is CAISDTSGGGNTQYF. The CDR3 DNA reads as TGTGCCATCAGTGACACTAGCGGGGGTGGAAATACGCAGTATTTT.

This chain joins TRBV25-1 and TRBJ2-5; possible D gene TRBD2, 5 bases. Germline V gene sequence: CDR1 MGHDK, CDR2 SYGVNS. The CDR3 is 17 amino acids. Trimming stripped 2 bases from V and 5 bases from J, with 21 bases between. The CDR3 coding sequence is TGTGCCAGCAGTGAAGGCCAACTAGGGTTTGTATACGAGACCCAGTACTTC. Protein: CASSEGQLGFVYETQYF.

The chain employs TRBV11-2 and TRBJ2-5; possible D gene TRBD1, 6 bases. The V end was cut by 0 bases, the J end by 9 bases, with 14 bases between. The CDR3 consists of 14 residues. Germline CDR1 SGHAT, CDR2 FQNNGV. In DNA form, the CDR3 reads TGTGCCAGCAGCTTAGAGACAGGTCAGGCCGCCCAGTACTTC. Translated: CASSLETGQAAQYF.

The chain joins TRBV6-6 to TRBJ1-6; 7 positions agree with TRBD1. CDR3 length: 14 residues. Germline assignment: CDR1 MNHNY and CDR2 SVGAGI (reference sequence). Trimming cost V 4 bases and J 7 bases; bases outside gene matches: 4. CDR3 protein: CASSLGQRNSPLHF. The CDR3 nucleotides read TGTGCCAGCAGTTTGGGACAGAGGAATTCACCCCTCCACTTT.

This chain links TRBV7-2 with TRBJ2-5; perhaps TRBD2 as D (7 bases). The CDR3 is 16 amino acids. V lost 5 bases, J lost 2 bases, and 18 bases lay in between. Germline V CDR1 and CDR2: SGHTA, FQGNSA. The CDR3 loop is CASSHGGGGGQETQYF. The CDR3, as DNA: TGTGCCAGCAGCCATGGGGGCGGGGGAGGTCAAGAGACCCAGTACTTC.

This chain joins TRBV28 and TRBJ1-6; tentative D call: TRBD1 (6 bases). V was clipped by 2 bases and J by 5 bases, with 10 bases between them. This CDR3 is built from 15 residues. Germline-derived CDR1 and CDR2 are MDHEN and SYDVKM. DNA of the CDR3: TGTGCCAGCAGTTTAATCTACAGGGATAATTCACCCCTCCACTTT. Its protein is CASSLIYRDNSPLHF.

V and J are TRBV28 and TRBJ1-2; 8 nucleotides line up with TRBD1. The V gene end was trimmed by 3 bases and the J gene end by 9 bases; junction bases not matched to a gene: 9. The CDR3 spans 14 residues. CDR1 and CDR2 from the germline V gene are MDHEN and SYDVKM. CDR3 residues: CASSFAGGTISYTF. CDR3 DNA: TGTGCCAGCAGTTTTGCAGGGGGCACAATAAGCTACACCTTC.

The rearrangement joins TRBV28 to TRBJ2-2, with D perhaps matching TRBD1 (5 bases). V shed 2 bases and J shed 1 base, with 11 bases lying between them. This CDR3 is 16 amino acids long. Germline V gene data show CDR1 as MDHEN and CDR2 as SYDVKM. In nucleotides, the CDR3 is TGTGCCAGCAGTTTACTTGGACACCAGAACACCGGGGAGCTGTTTTTT. Encoded protein: CASSLLGHQNTGELFF.